The sample holds one count of the clone carrying this T cell receptor beta chain. Per germline, CDR1 SGHRS and CDR2 YFSETQ. The germline V and J ends were trimmed by 1 base and 5 bases, with 7 bases remaining between them. The CDR3 has 13 residues. These data originate in a study of T cells in localized non-small cell lung cancer. Measured with immunoSEQ multiplex PCR; TCRdb has only the in-frame clones, and not every one. The data show around 41,000 clones, around 87% seen once. This clonotype was obtained from a woman between 18 and 55 years old with stage III lung adenocarcinoma. The sample here was peripheral blood, taken before any cancer treatment. The chain has TRBV5-1 and TRBJ2-1; D is unclear. The CDR3 DNA is TGCGCCAGCAGCTTGTTACAGCACAATGAGCAGTTCTTC. Translated: CASSLLQHNEQFF.